Only one count was recorded for the clone carrying this TCR beta chain. Its antigen is unknown. Repertoires were generated with immunoSEQ multiplex PCR, while TCRdb's copy carries only in-frame clones and drops some. The table records about 110,000 clones, around 91% of them present only once. This specimen comes from a study of Tregs in tolerant kidney transplant recipients. Regarding the study as a whole: Few patients were studied, so findings need validation in larger groups.

Germline assignment: CDR1 MDHEN and CDR2 SYDVKM. Trimming cost V 2 bases and J 0 bases; bases outside gene matches: 4. CDR3 size: 15 residues. CD4+CD25+CD127- Tregs, CD4+CD25- non-Tregs, CD4 and CD8 cells were sorted. This receptor was identified in a human donor who received a combined kidney and bone marrow transplant. J is TRBJ2-7 and V is TRBV28, with 7 bases lining up with TRBD2. Here the sequenced sample was CD4+ T cells from blood, taken before the transplant. Here the CDR3 reads CASSLGGGYSYEQYF. The CDR3 DNA reads as TGTGCCAGCAGTTTAGGGGGGGGGTACTCCTACGAGCAGTACTTC.